These T cell receptor beta chains were read from a single sample in a study of T cell responses to AZD1222 COVID-19 vaccine. Sequenced by immunoSEQ multiplex PCR; TCRdb stores in-frame clones only, minus some. The profile shows approximately 180,000 clones, around nine tenths of them singletons. Sequencing was performed on peripheral blood, taken on day 0 of AZD1222 vaccination. The receptors were sampled from an adult in good health. Each CDR3 is given with its conserved first and last residue. A D gene is named only where the DNA matches it firmly. Clone size, where shown, is once, few, many, or a class for clones that have expanded.

>.|TRBV18|TRBD1|TRBJ1-1
TGTGCCAGCTCACTAGGGGACAGATTTTACACTGAAGCTTTCTTT
CASSLGDRFYTEAFF
>.|TRBV3-1/TRBV3-2|.|TRBJ1-1
TGTGCCAGCAGCCAGGGGGTTCAGGGTGAAGCTTTCTTT
CASSQGVQGEAFF
>.|TRBV5-6|.|TRBJ1-2
TGTGCCAGCAGCTTGGTTTCAGAAGCTAACTATGGCTACACCTTC
CASSLVSEANYGYTF
>.|TRBV7-6|.|TRBJ1-1
TGTGCCAGCAGCCGTACAACGAACACTGAAGCTTTCTTT
CASSRTTNTEAFF
>.|TRBV27|.|TRBJ1-5
TGTGCCAGCAGCCTAACCTCGGACCTCAATCAGCCCCAGCATTTT
CASSLTSDLNQPQHF
>.|TRBV9|TRBD1|TRBJ2-5
TGTGCCAGCAGCGAGAACAGGGGCCCTGGCCAAGAGACCCAGTACTTC
CASSENRGPGQETQYF
>once|TRBV9|.|TRBJ2-3
TGTGCCAGCAGCGTATCTAGCCCCACAGATACGCAGTATTTT
CASSVSSPTDTQYF
>.|TRBV6-5|.|TRBJ1-1
TGTGCCAGCAAAAAAAGGGACGGAAACACTGAAGCTTTCTTT
CASKKRDGNTEAFF
>.|TRBV7-8|.|TRBJ2-1
TGTGCCAGCAGCTTAGGCGCCGACTACAATGAGCAGTTCTTC
CASSLGADYNEQFF
>.|TRBV6-2/TRBV6-3|.|TRBJ2-4
TGTGCCAGCAGTTATACCCCCGCTGGTTGGAACATTCAGTACTTC
CASSYTPAGWNIQYF
>.|TRBV20-1|.|TRBJ2-3
TGCAGTGCTAGTAAAGGGACCCGCACAGATACGCAGTATTTT
CSASKGTRTDTQYF
>.|TRBV7-3|TRBD2|TRBJ2-7
TGTGCCAGCAGCGTCGAGGGAACTAGCGGGAGGTTCGAGCAGTACTTC
CASSVEGTSGRFEQYF
>.|TRBV4-3|TRBD1|TRBJ2-7
TGCGCCAGCAGCCAAGAAATCACCCTGACAGGGGCCTACGAGCAGTACTTC
CASSQEITLTGAYEQYF
>.|TRBV11-3|.|TRBJ2-3
TGTGCCAGCAGCTTAGGCTCCAACACAGATACGCAGTATTTT
CASSLGSNTDTQYF
>.|TRBV30|TRBD1|TRBJ1-2
TGTGCCTGGAGTGCAGCCGCGGGGACAGTCTATGGCTACACCTTC
CAWSAAAGTVYGYTF
>.|TRBV29-1|TRBD1|TRBJ2-5
TGCAGCATGTACAGGGGCTGGGAGACCCAGTACTTC
CSMYRGWETQYF
>.|TRBV7-9|.|TRBJ2-3
TGTGCCAGCAGCTTAAACAGGGCCCTCTCCACAGATACGCAGTATTTT
CASSLNRALSTDTQYF
>.|TRBV28|TRBD1|TRBJ2-1
TGTGCCAGCAGTCTTATCGGATCGAGTGCCAGGGGGATTAACAATGAGCAGTTCTTC
CASSLIGSSARGINNEQFF
>.|TRBV28|.|TRBJ2-3
TGTGCCAGCAGCCTAGAAAATAGGGTTTGGACGCAGTATTTT
CASSLENRVWTQYF
>.|TRBV5-4|TRBD2|TRBJ2-2
TGTGCCAGCAGCCCTCCCCCCCAGCGGGGCACCGGGGAGCTGTTTTTT
CASSPPPQRGTGELFF
>.|TRBV10-3|.|TRBJ1-2
TGTGCCATCAGTGGACAGAACTATGGCTACACCTTC
CAISGQNYGYTF
>.|TRBV3-1/TRBV3-2|.|TRBJ1-1
TGTGCCAGCAGCCTCGCCGGGGGACTGAACACTGAAGCTTTCTTT
CASSLAGGLNTEAFF
>.|TRBV19|TRBD1|TRBJ2-2
TGTGCCAGTAGTTCCTCCGGGACAGGGCCCGACACCGGGGAGCTGTTTTTT
CASSSSGTGPDTGELFF
>few|TRBV5-1|TRBD1|TRBJ1-6
TGCGCCAGCAGCTTGGAGGGACAGGGTGGATCACCCCTCCACTTT
CASSLEGQGGSPLHF
>.|TRBV28|.|TRBJ1-2
TGTGCCAGCAGTTTTGGGGGCTTCTATGGCTACACCTTC
CASSFGGFYGYTF
>.|TRBV9|TRBD1|TRBJ1-4
TGTGCCAGCAGCACACAGGGGGATCTTTGGTCAACTAATGAAAAACTGTTTTTT
CASSTQGDLWSTNEKLFF
>.|TRBV28|.|TRBJ2-5
TGTGCCAGCAGTGACCCGACTGAGACCCAGTACTTC
CASSDPTETQYF
>few|TRBV19|.|TRBJ1-1
TGTGCCAGTAGTATCCAGGGAGTGAACACTGAAGCTTTCTTT
CASSIQGVNTEAFF
>.|TRBV30|.|TRBJ1-3
TGTGCCTGGTTACGCGGCTCTGGAAACACCATATATTTT
CAWLRGSGNTIYF
>.|TRBV4-1|.|TRBJ1-3
TGCGCCAGCAGCCGTGCTGCTGGGGCATTCTCTGGAAACACCATATATTTT
CASSRAAGAFSGNTIYF
>.|TRBV12-3/TRBV12-4|.|TRBJ1-4
TGTGCCAGCAGCAAGAGAGTCGGTGAAAAACTGTTTTTT
CASSKRVGEKLFF
>.|TRBV18|.|TRBJ1-2
TGTGCCAGCTCACCGCTCGATAGGGCTGTGGGCTACACCTTC
CASSPLDRAVGYTF